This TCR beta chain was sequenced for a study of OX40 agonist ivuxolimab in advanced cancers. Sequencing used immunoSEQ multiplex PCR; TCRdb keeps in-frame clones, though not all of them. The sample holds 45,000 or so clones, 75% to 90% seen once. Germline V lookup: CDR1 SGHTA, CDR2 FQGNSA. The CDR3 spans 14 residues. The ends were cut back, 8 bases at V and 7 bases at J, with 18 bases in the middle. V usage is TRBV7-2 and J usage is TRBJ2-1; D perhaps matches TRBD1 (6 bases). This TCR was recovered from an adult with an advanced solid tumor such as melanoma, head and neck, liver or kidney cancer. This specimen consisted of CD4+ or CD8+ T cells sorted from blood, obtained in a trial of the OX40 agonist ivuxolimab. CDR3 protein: CASEGELFMNEQFF. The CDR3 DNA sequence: TGTGCCAGCGAGGGGGAACTATTTATGAATGAGCAGTTCTTC.